A single count supports the clone carrying this T cell receptor beta chain. The antigen remains unidentified. TCRdb re-analysed the reads in MiXCR, keeping a single row per CDR3 protein. The sample has some 150,000 distinct CDR3 sequences; about 20% are singletons. This record comes from a study of T cell repertoires in cytomegalovirus infection. Study results and caveats: HLA-C-restricted CMV clonotypes gave the most frequent clonotype in two of eight donors.

The receptor was derived from a human donor in good health (CMV status not recorded). Some clones in this sample may be carry-over from other donors' samples. What was sequenced was PBMCs.

In nucleotides, the CDR3 is TGTGCCAGCAACGGGACTAGCGATGCCTACAATGAGCAGTTCTTC. This encodes CASNGTSDAYNEQFF. The chain carries TRBV6-5 and TRBJ2-1; 10 bases are a match to TRBD2. Germline assignment: CDR1 MNHEY and CDR2 SVGAGI. V lost 7 bases, J lost 2 bases, and 5 bases stayed unmatched. The CDR3 is 15 residues long.